This TCR beta chain was profiled in a study of T cells after posttransplantation cyclophosphamide. Cyclophosphamide on days +3 and +4 followed busulfan-fludarabine conditioning and a marrow graft. This table comes from immunoSEQ multiplex PCR, and its TCRdb copy is limited to in-frame clones, with some not included. The sample holds about 15,000 clones, and no clone turns up only once. This clone was seen repeatedly, ten times or more. J lost 4 bases, V lost 4 bases, and 8 bases had no gene match. Germline CDR1 SGHRS, CDR2 YFSETQ. The CDR3 length is 16 residues. The starting material was PBMCs, obtained around 1,100 days after allogeneic stem cell transplant with posttransplant cyclophosphamide. The receptor was isolated from a female patient aged 40 to 55 who received an allogeneic stem cell transplant from a related donor, was CMV-positive, and had no GVHD. Some T cells may trace back to the graft donor. The rearrangement uses TRBV5-1 and TRBJ2-5, with 12 bases aligning to TRBD1. CDR3 DNA: TGCGCCAGCAGCCTAGGGGACAGGGGGCCTGGAGAGACCCAGTACTTC. This encodes CASSLGDRGPGETQYF. The complete variable domain, with remaining parts taken from reference TRBV5-1 and TRBJ2-5, reads KAGVTQTPRYLIKTRGQQVTLSCSPISGHRSVSWYQQTPGQGLQFLFEYFSETQRNKGNFPGRFSGRQFSNSRSEMNVSTLELGDSALYLCASSLGDRGPGETQYFGPGTRLLVL.